Below, 10 T cell receptor beta chains from the same sample are listed, as sequenced in a study of T cell repertoires in cytomegalovirus infection. TCRdb re-called the reads with MiXCR, one entry per CDR3 protein. The sample has 170,000 or so distinct CDR3 sequences, 13% to 15% seen once. Sample: PBMCs. The receptors come from a human donor in good health (CMV status not recorded). Some clones in this sample may be carry-over from other donors' samples.

This clonotype was detected only a few times. The chain employs TRBV19 and TRBJ1-5; the D gene is possibly TRBD1 (5 bases). V lost 6 bases to trimming and J lost 0 bases, with 12 bases between them. CDR1 and CDR2 from the germline V gene are LNHDA and SQIVND (reference sequence). The CDR3 contains 15 residues. This chain's CDR3 is CASRLGRTSNQPQHF. The CDR3 region has the DNA TGTGCCAGTAGATTGGGACGGACTAGCAATCAGCCCCAGCATTTT. The full variable domain, completed using reference TRBV19 and TRBJ1-5, is DGGITQSPKYLFRKEGQNVTLSCEQNLNHDAMYWYRQDPGQGLRLIYYSQIVNDFQKGDIAEGYSVSREKKESFPLTVTSAQKNPTAFYLCASRLGRTSNQPQHFGDGTRLSIL.

This clonotype was observed a handful of times. J is TRBJ1-2 and V is TRBV25-1, with 9 nucleotides matching TRBD1. V lost 6 bases, J lost 4 bases, and 6 bases stayed unmatched. Germline V lookup: CDR1 MGHDK, CDR2 SYGVNS. The CDR3 loop spans 14 amino acids. The CDR3 DNA reads TGTGCCAGCAGCGCGGGACAGGGCAGCTATGGCTACACCTTC. It codes for CASSAGQGSYGYTF.

This clonotype was observed many times. This chain uses TRBV6-8 with TRBJ1-1, with D unclear. CDR1 is MNHGY and CDR2 is SAAAGT in the germline V gene. Between the trimmed V and J ends, which lost 0 bases and 4 bases, there was a span of 9 bases. This CDR3 region has 14 residues. The CDR3 coding sequence is TGTGCCAGCAGTTACTCGAAAGTGAGCACTGAAGCTTTCTTT. Translating it yields CASSYSKVSTEAFF.

Only a few counts were recorded for this clonotype. The chain couples TRBV28 to TRBJ2-7; 7 bases align to TRBD1. The CDR3 is 14 residues long. V gave up 5 bases and J gave up 0 bases; unmatched junction bases: 4. Germline V gives CDR1 MDHEN, CDR2 SYDVKM. The CDR3 loop is CASSPGQSSYEQYF. The CDR3 DNA reads TGTGCCAGCAGTCCGGGACAGAGCTCCTACGAGCAGTACTTC.

The J gene is TRBJ2-5, the V gene TRBV5-4; 9 nucleotides agree with TRBD1. The germline V gene has CDR1 SGHNT and CDR2 YYREEE (reference sequence). V dropped 3 bases and J dropped 0; count of bases not matched to a gene: 6. This CDR3 has 16 residues. CDR3 coding DNA: TGTGCCAGCAGCTCCGGACAGGGGAGTTACCAAGAGACCCAGTACTTC. Translated, it gives CASSSGQGSYQETQYF.

This clonotype was seen only once. The CDR3 carries no conserved terminal phenylalanine or tryptophan, so it likely arises from a read error. The chain uses TRBV5-6 and TRBJ2-7, with unresolved D. V was pared by 3 bases and J by 6 bases, with 16 bases between. This CDR3 is built from 14 residues. Germline assignment: CDR1 SGHDT and CDR2 YYEEEE. The CDR3, as DNA: TGTGCCAGCAGCTCGGACCGTAGGAGAGTCGAGCAGTACTTA. Its protein product is CASSSDRRRVEQYL.

This clonotype was recorded many times. The V call is TRBV11-2, the J call TRBJ2-3; unclear D gene. The ends were cut back, 5 bases at V and 2 bases at J, with 5 bases in the middle. The V gene's germline CDR1 is SGHAT and CDR2 FQNNGV. CDR3 size: 12 residues. CDR3 bases: TGTGCCAGCAGCCGAATCACAGATACGCAGTATTTT. Translated, it gives CASSRITDTQYF.

V gene TRBV6-5 combines with J gene TRBJ1-5; D possibly corresponds to TRBD1 (6 bases). The V and J ends lost 6 bases and 0 bases respectively, with 12 bases between them. The CDR3 is 15 amino acids. From germline, CDR1 is MNHEY and CDR2 SVGAGI. The CDR3 loop is CASSRTVYSNQPQHF. CDR3 sequence (DNA): TGTGCCAGCAGCAGGACAGTATATAGCAATCAGCCCCAGCATTTT.

This clonotype was counted many times. V is TRBV24-1 and J is TRBJ1-5; unclear D gene. V lost 5 bases to trimming and J lost 2 bases, with 12 bases between them. Germline CDR1 is KGHDR and CDR2 is SFDVKD. This CDR3 contains 15 residues. The CDR3 nucleotides are TGTGCCACCAGTGGACCGGATTTGGGCAATCAGCCCCAGCATTTT. It codes for CATSGPDLGNQPQHF.

This clonotype was counted between two and nine times. The gene calls are TRBV28 and TRBJ2-3; maybe TRBD2 (5 bases). The germline V gene has CDR1 MDHEN and CDR2 SYDVKM. Deletions cut 6 bases from V and 3 bases from J, with 10 bases between. CDR3 length: 13 residues. CDR3 in amino acids: CASRERITDTQYF. The CDR3 DNA follows: TGTGCCAGCAGGGAGCGGATAACAGATACGCAGTATTTT.